This record concerns one TCR beta chain sequence. A much more abundant neighbour one base away suggests this may be a read error. Treatment here: some 20 received Ad26.COV2.S at low or high dose, single or two shots; about five received placebo; per-sample allocation not given. Repertoires come from day 63 after the first vaccine or placebo injection. The data were obtained in a study of Ad26.COV2.S vaccination and SARS-CoV-2 variants. V gave up 3 bases and J gave up 0 bases, with 5 bases separating them. Germline CDR1 is MGHDK and CDR2 is SYGVNS. The CDR3 extends over 13 amino acids. The method was immunoSEQ multiplex PCR; TCRdb's version includes in-frame clones alone and lacks a portion of them. Of about 680,000 clones listed, about 90% were seen once; the top ten hold over 1.3%.

The sequencing here drew on peripheral blood, taken in a trial of Ad26.COV2.S vaccine versus placebo. The sequence came from a person between 18 and 60 years old who received the Ad26.COV2.S COVID-19 vaccine or a placebo. This chain links TRBV25-1 with TRBJ1-1, with D unclear. The CDR3 loop is CASSEGLNTEAFF. The CDR3 coding sequence is TGTGCCAGCAGTGAGGGCCTGAACACTGAAGCTTTCTTT.